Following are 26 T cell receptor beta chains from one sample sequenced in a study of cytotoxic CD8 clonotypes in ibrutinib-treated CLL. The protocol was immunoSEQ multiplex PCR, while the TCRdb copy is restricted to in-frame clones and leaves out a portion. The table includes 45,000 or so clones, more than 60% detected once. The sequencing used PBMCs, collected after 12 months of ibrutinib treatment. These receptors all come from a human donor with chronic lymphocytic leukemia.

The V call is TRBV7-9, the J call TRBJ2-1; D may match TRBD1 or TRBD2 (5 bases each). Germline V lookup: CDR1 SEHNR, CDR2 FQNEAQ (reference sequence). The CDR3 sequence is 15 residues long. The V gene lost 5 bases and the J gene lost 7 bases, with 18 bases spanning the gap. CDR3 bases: TGTGCCAGCAGCCCTGGGACCACTCGCCAGAATGAGCAGTTCTTC. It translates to CASSPGTTRQNEQFF.

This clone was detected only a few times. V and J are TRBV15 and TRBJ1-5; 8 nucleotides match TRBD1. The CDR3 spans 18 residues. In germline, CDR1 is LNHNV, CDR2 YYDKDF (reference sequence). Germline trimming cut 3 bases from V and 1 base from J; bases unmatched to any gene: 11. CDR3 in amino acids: CATSSKGTGGLSNQPQHF. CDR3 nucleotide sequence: TGTGCCACCAGCAGCAAAGGGACAGGCGGGCTAAGCAATCAGCCCCAGCATTTT.

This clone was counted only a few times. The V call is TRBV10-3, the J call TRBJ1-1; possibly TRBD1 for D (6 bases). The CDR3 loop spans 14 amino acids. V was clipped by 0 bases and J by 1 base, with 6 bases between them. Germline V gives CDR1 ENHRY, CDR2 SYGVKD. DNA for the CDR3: TGTGCCATCAGTGAGTCGACAGGGAACACTGAAGCTTTCTTT. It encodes CAISESTGNTEAFF.

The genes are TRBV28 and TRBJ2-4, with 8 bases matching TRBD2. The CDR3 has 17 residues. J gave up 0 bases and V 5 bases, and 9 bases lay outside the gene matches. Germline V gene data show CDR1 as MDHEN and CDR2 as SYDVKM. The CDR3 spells CASSPNGGGRAKNIQYF. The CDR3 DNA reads TGTGCCAGCAGTCCCAACGGGGGGGGTCGAGCCAAAAACATTCAGTACTTC.

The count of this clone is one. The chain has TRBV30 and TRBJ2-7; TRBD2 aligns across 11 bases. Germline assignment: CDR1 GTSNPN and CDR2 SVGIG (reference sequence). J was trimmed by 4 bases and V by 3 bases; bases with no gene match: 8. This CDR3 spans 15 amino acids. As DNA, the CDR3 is TGTGCCTGGAGCGGGGCCGGGACTAGCGGATACGAGCAGTACTTC. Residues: CAWSGAGTSGYEQYF. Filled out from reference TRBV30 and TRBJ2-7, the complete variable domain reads SQTIHQWPATLVQPVGSPLSLECTVEGTSNPNLYWYRQAAGRGLQLLFYSVGIGQISSEVPQNLSASRPQDRQFILSSKKLLLSDSGFYLCAWSGAGTSGYEQYFGPGTRLTVT.

The CDR3 region is CASSYSAGEEAFF. CDR3 DNA: TGTGCCAGCAGTTACTCGGCAGGGGAGGAGGCTTTCTTT. This chain joins TRBV6-5 and TRBJ1-1; the D gene is possibly TRBD1 (6 bases). V lost 0 bases, J lost 11 bases, and 13 bases lay in between. This CDR3 comprises 13 residues. Germline V gene lookup returns CDR1 MNHEY and CDR2 SVGAGI.

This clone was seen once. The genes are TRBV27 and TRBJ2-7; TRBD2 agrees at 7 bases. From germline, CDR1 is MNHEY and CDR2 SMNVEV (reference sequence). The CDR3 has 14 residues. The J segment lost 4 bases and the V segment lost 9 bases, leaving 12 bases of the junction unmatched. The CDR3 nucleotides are TGTGCCAGTCGTTCGGGGCAAGCGGGGTACGAGCAGTACTTC. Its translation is CASRSGQAGYEQYF.

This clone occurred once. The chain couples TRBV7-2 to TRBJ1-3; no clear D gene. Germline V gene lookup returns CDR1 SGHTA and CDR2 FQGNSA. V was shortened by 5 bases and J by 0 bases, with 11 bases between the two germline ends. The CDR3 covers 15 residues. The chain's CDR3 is CASSMDLNSGNTIYF. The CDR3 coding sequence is TGTGCCAGCAGCATGGACCTCAACTCTGGAAACACCATATATTTT.

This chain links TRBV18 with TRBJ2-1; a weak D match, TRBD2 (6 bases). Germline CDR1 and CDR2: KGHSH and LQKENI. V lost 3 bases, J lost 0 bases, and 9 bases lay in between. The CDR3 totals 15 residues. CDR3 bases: TGTGCCAGCTCACCTGAGGAGGGCTCCTACAATGAGCAGTTCTTC. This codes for CASSPEEGSYNEQFF.

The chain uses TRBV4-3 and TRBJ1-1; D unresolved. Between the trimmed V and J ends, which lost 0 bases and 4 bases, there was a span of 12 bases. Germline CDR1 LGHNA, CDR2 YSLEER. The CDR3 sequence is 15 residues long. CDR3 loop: CASSQDAIGSTEAFF. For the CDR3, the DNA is TGCGCCAGCAGCCAAGATGCTATCGGAAGCACTGAAGCTTTCTTT.

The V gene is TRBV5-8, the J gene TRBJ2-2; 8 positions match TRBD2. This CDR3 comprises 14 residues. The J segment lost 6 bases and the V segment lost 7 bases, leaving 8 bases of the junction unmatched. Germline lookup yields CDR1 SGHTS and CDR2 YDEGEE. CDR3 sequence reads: CASGGGLVSGELFF. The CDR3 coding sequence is TGTGCCAGCGGTGGGGGACTAGTGTCCGGGGAGCTGTTTTTT.

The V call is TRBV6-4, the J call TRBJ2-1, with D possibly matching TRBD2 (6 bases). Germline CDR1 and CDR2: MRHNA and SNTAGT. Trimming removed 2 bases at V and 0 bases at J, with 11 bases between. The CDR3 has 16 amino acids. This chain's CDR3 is CASSDGGSNSYNEQFF. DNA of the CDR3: TGTGCCAGCAGTGACGGAGGGAGTAACTCCTACAATGAGCAGTTCTTC.

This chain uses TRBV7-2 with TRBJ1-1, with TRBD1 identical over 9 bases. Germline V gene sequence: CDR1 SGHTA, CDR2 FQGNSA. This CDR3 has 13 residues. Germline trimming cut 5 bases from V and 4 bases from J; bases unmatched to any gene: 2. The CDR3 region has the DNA TGTGCCAGCAGCCAACAGGGGGCCACTGAAGCTTTCTTT. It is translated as CASSQQGATEAFF.

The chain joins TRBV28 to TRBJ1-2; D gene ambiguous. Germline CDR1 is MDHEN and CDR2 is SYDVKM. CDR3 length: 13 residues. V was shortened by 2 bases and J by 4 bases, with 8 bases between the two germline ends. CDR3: CASSLKAAYGYTF. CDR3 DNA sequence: TGTGCCAGCAGTTTAAAGGCAGCCTATGGCTACACCTTC.

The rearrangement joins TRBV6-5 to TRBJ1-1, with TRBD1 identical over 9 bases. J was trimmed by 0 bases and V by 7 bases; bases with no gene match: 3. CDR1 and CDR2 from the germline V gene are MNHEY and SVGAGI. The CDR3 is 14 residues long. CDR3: CASNNRGLNTEAFF. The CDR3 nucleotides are TGTGCCAGCAACAACAGGGGGCTGAACACTGAAGCTTTCTTT.

The CDR3 protein is CASSQERTGGDQPQHF. The DNA of the CDR3 is TGCGCCAGCAGCCAAGAAAGGACAGGGGGAGATCAGCCCCAGCATTTT. The V and J genes are TRBV4-1 and TRBJ1-5, with TRBD1 matching over 10 bases. CDR1 is MGHRA, CDR2 YSYEKL, per germline. V lost 0 bases, J lost 5 bases, and 4 bases stayed unmatched. CDR3 length equals 16 residues.

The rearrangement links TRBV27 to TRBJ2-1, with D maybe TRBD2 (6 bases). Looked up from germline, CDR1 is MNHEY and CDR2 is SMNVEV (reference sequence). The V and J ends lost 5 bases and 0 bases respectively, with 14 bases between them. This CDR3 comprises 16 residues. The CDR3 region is CASSGRDASSYNEQFF. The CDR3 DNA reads TGTGCCAGCAGTGGGCGGGACGCGAGCTCCTACAATGAGCAGTTCTTC.

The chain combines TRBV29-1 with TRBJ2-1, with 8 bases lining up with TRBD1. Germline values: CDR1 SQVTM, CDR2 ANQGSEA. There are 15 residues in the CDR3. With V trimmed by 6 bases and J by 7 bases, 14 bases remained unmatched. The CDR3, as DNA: TGCAGCGTAACCCCCGGGACAGGCTACAGTAATGAGCAGTTCTTC. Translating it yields CSVTPGTGYSNEQFF.

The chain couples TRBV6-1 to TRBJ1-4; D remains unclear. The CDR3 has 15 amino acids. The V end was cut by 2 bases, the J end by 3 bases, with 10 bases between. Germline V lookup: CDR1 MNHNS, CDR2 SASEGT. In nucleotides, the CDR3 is TGTGCCAGCAGTGAAAGGGCAGCTCCTAATGAAAAACTGTTTTTT. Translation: CASSERAAPNEKLFF.

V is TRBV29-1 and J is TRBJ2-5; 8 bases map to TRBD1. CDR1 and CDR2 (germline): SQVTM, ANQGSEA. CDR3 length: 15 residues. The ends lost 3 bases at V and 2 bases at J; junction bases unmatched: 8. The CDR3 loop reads CSVEKDRDLQETQYF. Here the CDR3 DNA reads TGCAGCGTTGAGAAGGACAGGGATCTTCAAGAGACCCAGTACTTC.

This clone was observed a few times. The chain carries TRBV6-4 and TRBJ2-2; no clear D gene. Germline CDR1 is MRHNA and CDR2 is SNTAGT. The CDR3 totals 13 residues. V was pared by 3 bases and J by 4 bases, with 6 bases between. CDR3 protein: CASSESGTGELFF. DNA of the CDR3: TGTGCCAGCAGTGAGTCAGGCACCGGGGAGCTGTTTTTT.

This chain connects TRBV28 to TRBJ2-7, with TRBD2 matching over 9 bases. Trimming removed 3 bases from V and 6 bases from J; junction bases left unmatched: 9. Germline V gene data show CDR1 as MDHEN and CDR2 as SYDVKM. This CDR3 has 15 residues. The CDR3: CASSLTSGERREQYF. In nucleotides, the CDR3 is TGTGCCAGCAGTTTGACTAGCGGAGAAAGGCGCGAGCAGTACTTC. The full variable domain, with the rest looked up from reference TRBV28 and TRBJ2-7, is DVKVTQSSRYLVKRTGEKVFLECVQDMDHENMFWYRQDPGLGLRLIYFSYDVKMKEKGDIPEGYSVSREKKERFSLILESASTNQTSMYLCASSLTSGERREQYFGPGTRLTVT.

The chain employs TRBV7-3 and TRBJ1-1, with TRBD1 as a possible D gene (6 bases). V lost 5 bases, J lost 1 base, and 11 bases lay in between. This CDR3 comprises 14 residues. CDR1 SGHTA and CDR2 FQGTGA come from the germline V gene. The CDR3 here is CASSIGTPNTEAFF. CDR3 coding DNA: TGTGCCAGCAGCATAGGGACACCGAACACTGAAGCTTTCTTT.

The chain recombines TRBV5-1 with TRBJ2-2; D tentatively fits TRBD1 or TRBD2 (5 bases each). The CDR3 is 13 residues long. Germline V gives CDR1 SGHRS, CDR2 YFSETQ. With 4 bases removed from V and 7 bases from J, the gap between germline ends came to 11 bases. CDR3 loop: CASSRDGVGELFF. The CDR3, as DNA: TGCGCCAGCAGCCGGGACGGTGTCGGGGAGCTGTTTTTT.

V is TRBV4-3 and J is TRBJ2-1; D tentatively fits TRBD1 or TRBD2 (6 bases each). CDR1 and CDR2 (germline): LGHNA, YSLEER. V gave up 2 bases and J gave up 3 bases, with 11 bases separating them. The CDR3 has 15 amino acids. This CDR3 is CASSQKEGVYNEQFF. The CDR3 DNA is TGCGCCAGCAGCCAAAAGGAGGGGGTCTACAATGAGCAGTTCTTC.

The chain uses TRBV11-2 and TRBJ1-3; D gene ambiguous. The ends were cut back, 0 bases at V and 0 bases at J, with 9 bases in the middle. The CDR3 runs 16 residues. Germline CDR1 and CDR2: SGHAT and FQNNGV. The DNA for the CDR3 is TGTGCCAGCAGCTTAGAAGCGGCTTCCTCTGGAAACACCATATATTTT. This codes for CASSLEAASSGNTIYF.